This entry lists 14 T cell receptor beta chains sequenced from one sample in a study of T cell changes during pregnancy in multiple sclerosis. TCRdb's table, derived via immunoSEQ multiplex PCR, lists solely in-frame clones and lacks some. The repertoire holds about 40,000 clones, with 94% as singletons. The source material was peripheral blood, sampled in the third trimester of pregnancy. The receptors here all came from a female donor with multiple sclerosis, enrolled in a pregnancy study.

The chain carries TRBV5-1 and TRBJ2-1; D may be TRBD2 (7 bases). Germline V lookup: CDR1 SGHRS, CDR2 YFSETQ. CDR3 length: 14 amino acids. Deletions cut 1 base from V and 10 bases from J, with 15 bases between. CDR3 protein: CASSLLRGGGEQFF. The CDR3 DNA sequence: TGCGCCAGCAGCTTGCTGCGGGGAGGGGGGGAGCAGTTCTTC. The full variable domain, rest sourced from reference TRBV5-1 and TRBJ2-1, is KAGVTQTPRYLIKTRGQQVTLSCSPISGHRSVSWYQQTPGQGLQFLFEYFSETQRNKGNFPGRFSGRQFSNSRSEMNVSTLELGDSALYLCASSLLRGGGEQFFGPGTRLTVL.

This chain joins TRBV6-6 and TRBJ1-2; D uncertain. Trimming removed 4 bases from V and 6 bases from J, with 6 bases in between. CDR3 length equals 11 residues. The germline gives CDR1 MNHNY, CDR2 SVGAGI (reference sequence). This chain's CDR3 is CASSSSHGYTF. CDR3 in DNA: TGTGCCAGCAGTTCGTCCCATGGCTACACCTTC.

This clone occurred once. The chain couples TRBV28 to TRBJ2-7; possible D gene TRBD1, 6 bases. Germline V gives CDR1 MDHEN, CDR2 SYDVKM. There are 14 residues in the CDR3. Trimming left V 9 bases short and J 4 bases short, with 19 bases between. This chain's CDR3 is CASQQQGKGYEQYF. The CDR3 nucleotides read TGTGCCAGTCAACAACAGGGAAAGGGATACGAGCAGTACTTC.

This chain links TRBV30 with TRBJ2-3, with 7 bases matching TRBD2. Germline trimming cut 1 base from V and 2 bases from J; bases unmatched to any gene: 9. Germline CDR1 reads GTSNPN; CDR2 reads SVGIG (reference sequence). The CDR3 loop spans 16 amino acids. The CDR3 protein is CAWSDLPGGPTDTQYF. CDR3 DNA sequence: TGTGCCTGGAGTGATTTGCCGGGAGGCCCCACAGATACGCAGTATTTT.

The chain uses TRBV7-8 and TRBJ2-5, with D possibly being TRBD2 (6 bases). Between the trimmed V and J ends, which lost 1 base and 1 base, there was a span of 7 bases. The CDR3 spans 14 residues. Germline-derived CDR1 and CDR2 are SGHVS and FQNEAQ. DNA for the CDR3: TGTGCCAGCAGCTTAGGCGGGGTCCAAGAGACCCAGTACTTC. This encodes CASSLGGVQETQYF.

V gene TRBV27 combines with J gene TRBJ1-4; perhaps TRBD1 as D (5 bases). In germline, CDR1 is MNHEY, CDR2 SMNVEV (reference sequence). This CDR3 comprises 13 residues. The V end lost 3 bases, the J end lost 7 bases, and 9 bases lay between the germline ends. The CDR3 DNA reads TGTGCCAGCAGTTTCAGGAGGGGTGAAAAACTGTTTTTT. Protein: CASSFRRGEKLFF.

The rearrangement uses TRBV5-5 and TRBJ1-4; D uncertain. CDR1 and CDR2 (germline): SGHKS, YYEKEE (reference sequence). The CDR3 consists of 13 residues. The V and J ends lost 1 base and 3 bases respectively, with 4 bases between them. The CDR3 loop is CASSLTANEKLFF. CDR3 nucleotide sequence: TGTGCCAGCAGCTTGACGGCTAATGAAAAACTGTTTTTT.

The CDR3 nucleotides are TGTGCCAGCAGCTTAGGCTCAGTGTGGCGGGAGGGATGGAATGAGCAGTTCTTC. This gives the protein CASSLGSVWREGWNEQFF. The chain joins TRBV13 to TRBJ2-1; 9 bases are shared with TRBD2. Germline CDR1 reads PRHDT; CDR2 reads FYEKMQ (reference sequence). V trimming: 0 bases; J trimming: 7 bases; junction bases outside the gene matches: 13. The CDR3 spans 18 residues.

CDR3 DNA sequence: TGTGCCAGCAGTGACACCTTGGACATTTCAGGGGAGCAGTTCTTC. The encoded protein is CASSDTLDISGEQFF. The chain employs TRBV6-4 and TRBJ2-1, with D perhaps TRBD1 (5 bases). This CDR3 spans 15 amino acids. Trimming took 2 bases from V and 10 from J, leaving 18 bases between them. Germline V gene lookup returns CDR1 MRHNA and CDR2 SNTAGT.

This chain links TRBV28 with TRBJ2-7; 10 positions match TRBD1. The V gene's germline CDR1 is MDHEN and CDR2 SYDVKM. CDR3 length: 11 residues. J was trimmed by 6 bases and V by 9 bases; bases with no gene match: 2. CDR3: CASRTGGEQYF. The CDR3, as DNA: TGTGCCAGTAGGACAGGGGGCGAGCAGTACTTC.

This chain links TRBV7-6 with TRBJ2-5, with D perhaps matching TRBD2 (5 bases). CDR1 is SGHVS, CDR2 FNYEAQ, per germline. With 5 bases removed from V and 9 bases from J, the gap between germline ends came to 19 bases. CDR3 length equals 14 residues. The CDR3 DNA reads TGTGCCAGCAGCGGCCGAGATTTGGAGAGGGCCCAGTACTTC. This sequence encodes CASSGRDLERAQYF.

For the CDR3, the DNA is TGTGCCAGCAGCAACCTTCGCGGACAGCACTCCTACGAGCAGTACTTC. It yields the protein CASSNLRGQHSYEQYF. J is TRBJ2-7 and V is TRBV14; a possible D gene is TRBD1 (6 bases). The germline gives CDR1 SGHDN, CDR2 FVKESK. The V gene lost 5 bases and the J gene lost 0 bases, with 17 bases spanning the gap. The CDR3 is made up of 16 amino acids.

The V call is TRBV19, the J call TRBJ2-3; no firm D call. CDR3 length: 14 amino acids. Germline V gene lookup returns CDR1 LNHDA and CDR2 SQIVND (reference sequence). Trimming removed 5 bases at V and 0 bases at J, with 9 bases between. CDR3 in DNA: TGTGCCAGTAGTTTTACGGGTAGCACAGATACGCAGTATTTT. This encodes CASSFTGSTDTQYF.

The chain uses TRBV9 and TRBJ2-5; 8 nucleotides line up with TRBD2. The CDR3 sequence is 15 residues long. The ends lost 0 bases at V and 4 bases at J; junction bases unmatched: 5. Germline V gene lookup returns CDR1 SGDLS and CDR2 YYNGEE. As DNA, the CDR3 is TGTGCCAGCAGCGTAGGCGGGGGGAGGGGAGAGACCCAGTACTTC. It encodes CASSVGGGRGETQYF.